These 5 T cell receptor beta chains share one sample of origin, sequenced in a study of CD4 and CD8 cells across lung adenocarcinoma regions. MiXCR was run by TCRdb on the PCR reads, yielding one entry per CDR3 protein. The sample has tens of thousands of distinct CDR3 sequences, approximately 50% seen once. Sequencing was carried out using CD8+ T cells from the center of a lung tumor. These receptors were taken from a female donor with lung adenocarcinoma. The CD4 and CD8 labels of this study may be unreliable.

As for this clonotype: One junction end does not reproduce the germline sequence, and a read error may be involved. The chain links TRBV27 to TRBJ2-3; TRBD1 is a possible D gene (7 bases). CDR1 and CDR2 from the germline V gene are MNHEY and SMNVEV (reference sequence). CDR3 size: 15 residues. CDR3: CAAGQGVRLTDTQYF. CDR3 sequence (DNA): TGTGCCGCGGGGCAGGGGGTACGACTCACAGATACGCAGTATTTC.

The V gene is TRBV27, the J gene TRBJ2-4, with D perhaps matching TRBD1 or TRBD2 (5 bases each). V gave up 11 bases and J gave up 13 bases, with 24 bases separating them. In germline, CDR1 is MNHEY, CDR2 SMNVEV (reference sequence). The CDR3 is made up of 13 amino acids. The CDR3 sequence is CASGLRVKNTQYF. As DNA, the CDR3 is TGTGCCTCGGGGCTGCGAGTCAAAAACACGCAGTACTTC.

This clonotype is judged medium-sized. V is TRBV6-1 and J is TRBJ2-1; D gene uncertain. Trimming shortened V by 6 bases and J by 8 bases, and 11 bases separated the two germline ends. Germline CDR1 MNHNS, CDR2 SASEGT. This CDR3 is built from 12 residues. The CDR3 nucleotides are TGTGCCAGCAGCGCGAGAGTGGATGAGCAGTTCTTC. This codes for CASSARVDEQFF.

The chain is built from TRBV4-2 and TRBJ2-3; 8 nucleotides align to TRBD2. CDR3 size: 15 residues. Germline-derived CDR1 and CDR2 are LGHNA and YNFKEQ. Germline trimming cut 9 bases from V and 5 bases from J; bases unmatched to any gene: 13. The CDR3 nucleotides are TGTGCCAGGGGGCACGGGGGACTAGATGAAGATACGCAGTATTTT. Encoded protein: CARGHGGLDEDTQYF.

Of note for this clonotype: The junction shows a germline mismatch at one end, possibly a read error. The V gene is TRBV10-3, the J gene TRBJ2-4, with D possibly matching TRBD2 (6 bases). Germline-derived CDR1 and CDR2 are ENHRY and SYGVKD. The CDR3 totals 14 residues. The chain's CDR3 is CAGLEGRAKNTQYF. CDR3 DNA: TGTGCGGGGTTGGAGGGCCGTGCCAAAAACACTCAGTACTTC.